A selection of T cell receptor beta chains follows, all from one sample in a study of early T cells in non-severe SARS-CoV-2 infection. TCRdb fed the 5' RACE reads into MiXCR, producing one record per CDR3 protein. The sample carries 60,000 to 75,000 distinct CDR3 sequences, approximately 12% recorded once. Sequences were obtained from whole blood. These receptors were taken from an adult who was a healthcare worker with PCR-confirmed SARS-CoV-2 infection or an uninfected control (not recorded which). Each CDR3 is given with its conserved first and last residue. The order of the fields is clone size, J gene, V gene, D gene, CDR3 DNA, CDR3 protein. D genes are given only for firm matches. Expanded clones get a size class; other rows say once, few or many, or leave the size out.

NA | TRBJ2-1 | TRBV7-8 | NA | TGTGCCAGCAGCTTATCGTTCCCGGGGGAGGCCTCCTACAATGAGCAGTTCTTC | CASSLSFPGEASYNEQFF
NA | TRBJ2-7 | TRBV10-1 | NA | TGCGCCAGCAGTGAGTCGACCGGGGGCTACGAGCAGTACTTC | CASSESTGGYEQYF
NA | TRBJ1-1 | TRBV7-3 | NA | TGTGCCAGCCGACGGGGGCGGGTGGAAACTGAAGCTTTCTTT | CASRRGRVETEAFF
many | TRBJ1-1 | TRBV29-1 | NA | TGCAGCGTTGCTAGGGGCAGGGCTAAGAACACTGAAGCTTTCTTT | CSVARGRAKNTEAFF
few | TRBJ1-3 | TRBV20-1 | TRBD1 | TGCAGTGCGTTCGACAGGGGTGGAAACACCATATATTTT | CSAFDRGGNTIYF
NA | TRBJ1-1 | TRBV10-1 | NA | TGCGCCAGCAGGGACGGAGGGGCCACTGAAGCTTTCTTT | CASRDGGATEAFF
NA | TRBJ2-7 | TRBV29-1 | TRBD1 | TGCAGCGTTGATTTGGGCAGGGGGACCTACGAGCAGTACTTC | CSVDLGRGTYEQYF
few | TRBJ2-2 | TRBV9 | NA | TGTGCCAGCAGCGAAGGCGGGGAGCTGTTTTTT | CASSEGGELFF
many | TRBJ2-3 | TRBV7-2 | NA | TGTGCCAGCAGCCTCATAACAAGGCCCTACACAGATACGCAGTATTTT | CASSLITRPYTDTQYF
few | TRBJ2-1 | TRBV11-2 | TRBD2 | TGTGCCAGCAGCTTAAGGGGACTAGGATACAATGAGCAGTTCTTC | CASSLRGLGYNEQFF
few | TRBJ2-5 | TRBV30 | NA | TGTGCCTGGACAGGCCCGGGGAATATCCGAGACCAGTACTTC | CAWTGPGNIRDQYF
many | TRBJ2-1 | TRBV11-2 | NA | TGTGCCAGCAGCTTAGTAGCAACGGGCTCCTACAATGAGCAGTTCTTC | CASSLVATGSYNEQFF
few | TRBJ1-5 | TRBV19 | NA | TGTGCCAGTAGTCTCTCGGGGGCCAATCAGCCCCAGCATTTT | CASSLSGANQPQHF
many | TRBJ1-4 | TRBV7-8 | NA | TGTGCCAGCAGCTTATATCGGGGGCCGCGAGGGGAAAAACTGTTTTTT | CASSLYRGPRGEKLFF
many | TRBJ1-2 | TRBV6-5 | TRBD1 | TGTGCCAGCAGTCCCACAGGGGGCTGGGGTTATGGCTACACCTTC | CASSPTGGWGYGYTF
NA | TRBJ1-2 | TRBV5-4 | NA | TGTGTCAGCAGCCGCGGCGATGCATCGACGTATGGCTACACCTTC | CVSSRGDASTYGYTF
many | TRBJ2-1 | TRBV20-1 | TRBD1 | TGCAGTGCTAGAGATCCCGGGACAGAGACCAATGAGCAGTTCTTC | CSARDPGTETNEQFF
few | TRBJ2-7 | TRBV14 | NA | TGTGCCAGCAGCCAAATCGGGCGGAACTACGAGCAGTACTTC | CASSQIGRNYEQYF
NA | TRBJ2-1 | TRBV12-3/TRBV12-4 | NA | TGTGCCAGCAGTTCCACCAGTGGTGAAGCCTACAATGAGCAGTTCTTC | CASSSTSGEAYNEQFF
many | TRBJ2-3 | TRBV4-2 | NA | TGTGCCAGCAGCCAAGAGCCTGCCCCTGATACGCAGTATTTT | CASSQEPAPDTQYF
NA | TRBJ1-1 | TRBV5-1 | NA | TGCGCCAGCAGCACCGCGGGGGGCATCACTGAAGCTTTCTTT | CASSTAGGITEAFF
few | TRBJ2-3 | TRBV5-1 | TRBD2 | TGCGCCAGCAGCTTGGAGCGGGAGCTGACTCTAACAGATACGCAGTATTTT | CASSLERELTLTDTQYF
many | TRBJ1-1 | TRBV29-1 | TRBD1 | TGCAGCGGCGTACAGGGGAGCACTGAAGCTTTCTTT | CSGVQGSTEAFF
NA | TRBJ2-3 | TRBV29-1 | NA | TGCAGCGCCCAGGGTAGTACAGATACGCAGTATTTT | CSAQGSTDTQYF
NA | TRBJ2-5 | TRBV11-2 | NA | TGTGCCAGCAGCCCATGGGGGGAGACCCAGTACTTC | CASSPWGETQYF
NA | TRBJ2-1 | TRBV7-2 | TRBD2 | TGTGCCAGCAGCTTATTATTTTCTCGGACTAGCGGGAATGAGCAGTTCTTC | CASSLLFSRTSGNEQFF
few | TRBJ2-7 | TRBV12-3/TRBV12-4 | NA | TGTGCCAGCAGTTTAAATTACGGTTCCTACGAGCAGTACTTC | CASSLNYGSYEQYF
NA | TRBJ2-7 | TRBV11-2 | NA | TGTGCCAGCAGCCGCTCTGGCTACGAGCAGTACTTC | CASSRSGYEQYF
few | TRBJ2-7 | TRBV5-8 | TRBD1 | TGTGCCAGCAGCTTGAGCATGGGACAGGGCTACGAGCAGTACTTC | CASSLSMGQGYEQYF
NA | TRBJ2-1 | TRBV4-1 | TRBD2 | TGCGCCAGCAGCCCCTCTTCTAGCGGGAGCCACAATGAGCAGTTCTTC | CASSPSSSGSHNEQFF
many | TRBJ2-2 | TRBV10-3 | NA | TGTGCCATCAGTGATCCAGGGAAGGCCCACCCCGGGGAGCTGTTTTTT | CAISDPGKAHPGELFF
many | TRBJ2-1 | TRBV29-1 | TRBD2 | TGCAGCGTTGCCCGGACTAGTAGTACTGAGCAGTTCTTC | CSVARTSSTEQFF
NA | TRBJ2-2 | TRBV6-5 | NA | TGTGCCAGCAGTTACCTTTCGGCCAGTGCCGGGGAGCTGTTTTTT | CASSYLSASAGELFF
NA | TRBJ2-7 | TRBV29-1 | TRBD1 | TGCAGCGTCACGACAGGGGGAAAGTCCTACGAGCAGTACTTC | CSVTTGGKSYEQYF
many | TRBJ1-1 | TRBV3-1 | NA | TGTGCCAGCAGCTTAGGGGCCACTGAAGCTTTCTTT | CASSLGATEAFF
NA | TRBJ2-3 | TRBV12-3/TRBV12-4 | NA | TGTGCCAGCAGCTTACTGGGGAGTTACACAGATACGCAGTATTTT | CASSLLGSYTDTQYF
many | TRBJ2-4 | TRBV12-3/TRBV12-4 | NA | TGTGCCAGCAGTGGAGGCCACCGGGGAGCCAAAAACATTCAGTACTTC | CASSGGHRGAKNIQYF
NA | TRBJ2-5 | TRBV6-2/TRBV6-3 | NA | TGTGCCAGCAGTTCCCACAATCCAGGGCAAGAGACCCAGTACTTC | CASSSHNPGQETQYF
NA | TRBJ2-2 | TRBV10-3 | TRBD1 | TGTGCCATCGGACAGGGGGCGGACACCGGGGAGCTGTTTTTT | CAIGQGADTGELFF
NA | TRBJ2-3 | TRBV7-9 | NA | TGTGCCAGCAAGCCCCAGAGCGGAAGCACAGATACGCAGTATTTT | CASKPQSGSTDTQYF